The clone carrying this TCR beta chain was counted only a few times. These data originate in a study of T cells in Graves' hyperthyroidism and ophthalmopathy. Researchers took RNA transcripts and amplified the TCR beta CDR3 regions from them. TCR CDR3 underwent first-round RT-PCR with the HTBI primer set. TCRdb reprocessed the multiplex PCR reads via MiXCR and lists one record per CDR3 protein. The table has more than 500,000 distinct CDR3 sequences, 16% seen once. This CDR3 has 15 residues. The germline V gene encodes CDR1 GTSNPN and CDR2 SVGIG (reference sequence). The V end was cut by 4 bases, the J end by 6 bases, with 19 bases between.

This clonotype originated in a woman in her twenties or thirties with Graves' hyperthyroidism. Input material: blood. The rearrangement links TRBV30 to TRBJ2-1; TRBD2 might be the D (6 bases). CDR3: CAWNSGLASSNEQFF. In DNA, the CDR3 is TGTGCCTGGAATTCAGGGCTAGCGTCTTCCAATGAGCAGTTCTTC.